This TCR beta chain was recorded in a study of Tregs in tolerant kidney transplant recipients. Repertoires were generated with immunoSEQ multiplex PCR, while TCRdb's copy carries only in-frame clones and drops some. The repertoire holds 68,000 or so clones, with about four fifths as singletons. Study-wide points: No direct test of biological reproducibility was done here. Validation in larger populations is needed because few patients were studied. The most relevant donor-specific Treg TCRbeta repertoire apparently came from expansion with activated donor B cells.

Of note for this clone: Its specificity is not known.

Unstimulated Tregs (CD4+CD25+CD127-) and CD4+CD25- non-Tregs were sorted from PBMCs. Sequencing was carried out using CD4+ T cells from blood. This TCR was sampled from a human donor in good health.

The CDR3 bases are TGTGCCAGCAGCTTAACAAGGTACTCTGGAAACACCATATATTTT. Protein product: CASSLTRYSGNTIYF. This chain joins TRBV11-1 and TRBJ1-3; no clear D gene. Germline V lookup: CDR1 SGHAT, CDR2 FQDESV (reference sequence). This CDR3 is built from 15 residues. Trimming removed 2 bases at V and 0 bases at J, with 8 bases between.